This TCR beta chain was identified during a study of graft-versus-host responses after intestinal transplantation. Study-level information: Among the recipients, transplants were multivisceral, liver-intestinal, or isolated intestinal.

Using immunoSEQ multiplex PCR, the repertoire was profiled, and TCRdb retains in-frame clones only, with some absent. The data show roughly 90,000 clones, around nine tenths seen once. Study findings and constraints: Investigators detected GvH clones in recipient marrow, with some emerging earlier in ileum or blood. Among circulating GvH clones, peak levels were associated with early post-transplant declines in HvG clones.

Trimming pared 2 bases from V and 4 bases from J, leaving 5 bases between. The CDR3 has 13 amino acids. In germline, CDR1 is MNHEY, CDR2 SMNVEV (reference sequence). In this sample, this clone turned up a few times. Its target is unknown. The sample in question was unstimulated CD8+ T cells sorted from spleen or lymph node cells, obtained before intestinal transplant. The chain carries TRBV27 and TRBJ2-2; no clear D gene. The TCR was taken from a human donor who received an intestinal transplant. CDR3 amino acids: CASSLGITGELFF. CDR3 DNA sequence: TGTGCCAGCAGTTTAGGAATCACCGGGGAGCTGTTTTTT.